This is a list of T cell receptor beta chains from one sample in a study of long-term antiretroviral therapy in people with HIV. Clones were sequenced by immunoSEQ multiplex PCR, and TCRdb holds only the in-frame ones, with some missing. The sample has approximately 11,000 clones, about 88% seen once. Sequenced here: unsorted PBMCs, sampled about 7 years after starting antiretroviral therapy. All receptors come from a man aged 45-60 years with HIV. Both conserved end residues are part of each CDR3. Each record gives: clone size, D gene, J gene, V gene, CDR3 protein, CDR3 DNA. D genes are given only for firm matches. A clone size is listed for some rows: how often the clone was seen (once, few, many), or a class if it is expanded.

NA NA TRBJ1-3 TRBV7-9 CASSLDNSGNTIYF TGTGCCAGCAGCTTAGACAACTCTGGAAACACCATATATTTT
NA NA TRBJ2-3 TRBV5-1 CASSLAGGGARDTQYF TGCGCCAGCAGCTTGGCCGGAGGGGGGGCAAGAGATACGCAGTATTTT
NA NA TRBJ1-1 TRBV9 CASSVVKNTEAFF TGTGCCAGCAGCGTAGTAAAGAACACTGAAGCTTTCTTT
once NA TRBJ2-2 TRBV10-2 CASSEFAGANTGELFF TGCGCCAGCAGTGAGTTTGCAGGGGCAAACACCGGGGAGCTGTTTTTT
few NA TRBJ2-6 TRBV5-4 CASSFGGWGANVLTF TGTGCCAGCAGCTTCGGCGGCTGGGGGGCCAACGTCCTGACTTTC
NA NA TRBJ1-2 TRBV2 CASSGREGLLDGYTF TGTGCCAGCAGTGGCCGGGAGGGCTTGTTGGATGGCTACACCTTC
NA TRBD1 TRBJ2-7 TRBV12-5 CASGSNLSHDRALPNMPYEQYF TGTGCTAGTGGTTCAAACCTCTCTCATGACAGGGCGCTCCCGAACATGCCCTACGAGCAGTACTTC
NA NA TRBJ1-1 TRBV19 CASSRGPNTEAFF TGTGCCAGTAGCAGGGGACCGAACACTGAAGCTTTCTTT
NA NA TRBJ2-5 TRBV4-1 CASSQRNSQETQYF TGCGCCAGCAGCCAAAGGAACTCCCAAGAGACCCAGTACTTC
NA NA TRBJ2-7 TRBV18 CASSPPAGPSYEQYF TGTGCCAGCTCACCACCGGCAGGGCCCTCCTACGAGCAGTACTTC
NA NA TRBJ2-7 TRBV15 CATSRVTDSSYEQYF TGTGCCACCAGCAGAGTGACGGACAGCTCCTACGAGCAGTACTTC
few TRBD1 TRBJ1-6 TRBV11-2 CASSSGQGGNSPLHF TGTGCCAGCAGCTCCGGACAGGGAGGTAATTCACCCCTCCACTTT
NA NA TRBJ2-3 TRBV5-8 CASSFTGDTDTQYF TGTGCCAGCAGCTTTACGGGGGACACAGATACGCAGTATTTT
NA NA TRBJ1-4 TRBV29-1 CSVEEEGNGNEKLFF TGCAGCGTTGAAGAGGAGGGGAATGGGAATGAAAAACTGTTTTTT
NA NA TRBJ2-2 TRBV15 CATSRDGAYGDTGELFF TGTGCCACCAGCAGAGATGGGGCCTACGGCGACACCGGGGAGCTGTTTTTT
few NA TRBJ1-5 TRBV27 CASRSTTYSNQPQHF TGTGCCAGCAGGAGTACCACTTATAGCAATCAGCCCCAGCATTTT
NA TRBD2 TRBJ2-7 TRBV27 CASSQDLAGISYEQYF TGTGCCAGCAGCCAAGACCTAGCGGGGATCTCCTACGAGCAGTACTTC
NA NA TRBJ2-7 TRBV30 CAWSEEYYEQYF TGTGCCTGGAGTGAGGAGTACTACGAGCAGTACTTC
NA NA TRBJ2-6 TRBV27 CASTAGFTGANVLTF TGTGCCAGCACAGCAGGGTTTACTGGGGCCAACGTCCTGACTTTC
once NA TRBJ2-7 TRBV19 CASSTGLTYEQYF TGTGCCAGTAGTACGGGACTTACCTACGAGCAGTACTTC
few TRBD1 TRBJ1-2 TRBV28 CASSLTDRDYGYTF TGTGCCAGCAGTTTGACTGACAGGGACTATGGCTACACCTTC
NA TRBD1 TRBJ1-2 TRBV29-1 CSVDRGPNYGYTF TGCAGCGTCGACAGGGGTCCTAACTATGGCTACACCTTC
NA NA TRBJ2-5 TRBV29-1 CSVDSAWGNQETQYF TGCAGCGTTGATTCGGCCTGGGGAAACCAAGAGACCCAGTACTTC
NA TRBD2 TRBJ2-2 TRBV11-2 CASSLEAGDTGELFF TGTGCCAGCAGCTTAGAAGCGGGGGACACCGGGGAGCTGTTTTTT
NA TRBD1 TRBJ2-7 TRBV4-1 CASSQEAGTGAYEQYF TGCGCCAGCAGCCAAGAAGCCGGGACAGGAGCCTACGAGCAGTACTTC
NA NA TRBJ1-2 TRBV9 CASSVEGPSKGYTF TGTGCCAGCAGCGTAGAGGGACCTTCGAAAGGCTACACCTTC
once NA TRBJ1-1 TRBV29-1 CSVEDRGRDMNTEAFF TGCAGCGTTGAAGATCGGGGGCGTGATATGAACACTGAAGCTTTCTTT
NA NA TRBJ2-7 TRBV7-2 CASSFGQGYEQYF TGTGCCAGCAGCTTTGGTCAGGGCTACGAGCAGTACTTC
NA NA TRBJ2-7 TRBV27 CASSFSGTPSYEQYF TGTGCCAGCAGTTTCTCCGGGACACCTTCCTACGAGCAGTACTTC
NA NA TRBJ1-6 TRBV13 CASSSDTSPLHF TGTGCCAGCAGCTCGGACACTTCACCCCTCCACTTT
NA TRBD2 TRBJ2-1 TRBV6-4 CASSPTETSGGAWQFF TGTGCCAGCAGCCCCACGGAGACTAGCGGGGGGGCATGGCAGTTCTTC
NA NA TRBJ2-7 TRBV25-1 CASSGPTGEQYF TGTGCCAGCAGTGGGCCGACCGGAGAGCAGTACTTC
NA NA TRBJ2-1 TRBV6-1 CASSEWLAAYNEQFF TGTGCCAGCAGTGAATGGCTAGCTGCCTACAATGAGCAGTTCTTC
NA NA TRBJ1-4 TRBV7-9 CASSLGSSETNEKLFF TGTGCCAGCAGCTTAGGCAGCAGCGAGACTAATGAAAAACTGTTTTTT
NA NA TRBJ2-7 TRBV5-6 CASSPGHPGEQYF TGTGCCAGCAGCCCGGGACACCCCGGCGAGCAGTACTTC
NA NA TRBJ1-2 TRBV9 CASSATLLGVYGYTF TGTGCCAGCAGCGCCACCCTCTTGGGGGTCTATGGCTACACCTTC
NA NA TRBJ2-7 TRBV6-5 CASIYREEQYF TGTGCCAGCATTTACCGTGAGGAGCAGTACTTC
few NA TRBJ1-1 TRBV6-5 CASLVAAGNTEAFF TGTGCCAGCCTTGTGGCCGCGGGGAACACTGAAGCTTTCTTT
once NA TRBJ2-5 TRBV19 CASSPEGGLEETQYF TGTGCCAGTAGTCCAGAGGGGGGACTGGAGGAGACCCAGTACTTC
NA TRBD2 TRBJ2-3 TRBV27 CASSLSLAGELDTQYF TGTGCCAGCAGTTTATCACTAGCGGGGGAATTAGATACGCAGTATTTT
NA NA TRBJ1-3 TRBV6-1 CASSGLGLNSGNTIYF TGTGCCAGCAGTGGGCTGGGACTGAACTCTGGAAACACCATATATTTT
NA NA TRBJ2-7 TRBV19 CASSGGQFSYEQYF TGTGCCAGTAGTGGTGGGCAGTTTTCCTACGAGCAGTACTTC
once NA TRBJ2-5 TRBV29-1 CSVQYQETQYF TGCAGCGTTCAGTACCAAGAGACCCAGTACTTC
NA NA TRBJ2-7 TRBV10-1 CASSESSWEQYF TGCGCCAGCAGTGAGTCGTCGTGGGAGCAGTACTTC
NA NA TRBJ2-1 TRBV5-6 CASSLSGGYSYNEQFF TGTGCCAGCAGCTTGTCGGGTGGGTACTCCTACAATGAGCAGTTCTTC
few NA TRBJ2-6 TRBV6-5 CASSYGGPGANVLTF TGTGCCAGCAGTTACGGAGGGCCTGGGGCCAACGTCCTGACTTTC
NA NA TRBJ2-5 TRBV15 CATSSSSGPQETQYF TGTGCCACCAGCAGCTCTTCGGGACCCCAAGAGACCCAGTACTTC
NA NA TRBJ1-2 TRBV27 CASSSLIGRYGYTF TGTGCCAGCAGCTCACTTATCGGACGCTATGGCTACACCTTC
NA NA TRBJ2-3 TRBV29-1 CSVELAGDTQYF TGCAGCGTTGAATTGGCGGGGGATACGCAGTATTTT
NA NA TRBJ1-3 TRBV15 CATSREQEDPGNTIYF TGTGCCACCAGCAGGGAGCAGGAGGATCCTGGAAACACCATATATTTT
NA TRBD1 TRBJ1-6 TRBV9 CASSGGGGSPLHF TGTGCCAGCAGCGGAGGGGGCGGTTCACCCCTCCACTTT
NA TRBD1 TRBJ2-5 TRBV6-5 CASSSSPGGSGETQYF TGTGCCAGCAGTTCCTCCCCAGGGGGCAGCGGAGAGACCCAGTACTTC
NA NA TRBJ1-3 TRBV30 CAWSVVGNTIYF TGTGCCTGGAGTGTAGTTGGAAACACCATATATTTT
NA NA TRBJ1-1 TRBV21-1 CASSKGEDRVKTEAFF TGTGCCAGCAGCAAAGGAGAGGACAGGGTTAAAACTGAAGCTTTCTTT
NA NA TRBJ1-6 TRBV21-1 CASSKEGDLGNSPLHF TGTGCCAGCAGCAAAGAAGGGGACCTCGGGAATTCACCCCTCCACTTT